This TCR beta chain was captured by sequencing in a study of identifying expanded T cells in peripheral blood. TCRdb's table, derived via immunoSEQ multiplex PCR, lists solely in-frame clones and lacks some. The sample has tens of thousands of clones, about 83% seen once. The sample comprised blood. This receptor was identified in a person aged 18 to 70 in good health.

CDR3 DNA sequence: TGTGCCATCAGTGAGAAGAGCTCCTATAATTCACCCCTCCACTTT. Its translation is CAISEKSSYNSPLHF. The rearrangement links TRBV10-3 to TRBJ1-6, with D uncertain. The CDR3 is made up of 15 amino acids. Trimming shortened V by 2 bases and J by 0 bases, and 5 bases separated the two germline ends. The germline CDR1 and CDR2 sequences are ENHRY and SYGVKD.